The 17 T cell receptor beta chains below come from one sample, sequenced in a study of T-cell reconstitution after alpha-beta-depleted transplantation in children. Molecular barcoding with unique molecular identifiers was used for the TCRbeta library. TCRdb re-called the PCR reads with MiXCR, one entry per CDR3 protein. The sample contains fewer than 750,000 distinct CDR3 sequences, over 25% of which appear only once. This specimen consisted of PBMCs, obtained before TCRalphabeta/CD19-depleted stem cell transplant. Source of these receptors: a boy in the first two years of life with Wiskott-Aldrich syndrome, due to receive a stem cell transplant.

This clonotype was observed a few times. This chain connects TRBV20-1 to TRBJ1-2; D possibly corresponds to TRBD1 (5 bases). Germline CDR1 and CDR2: DFQATT and SNEGSKA (reference sequence). This CDR3 is built from 11 residues. The germline V and J ends were trimmed by 5 bases and 8 bases, with 12 bases remaining between them. CDR3 nucleotide sequence: TGCAGTGCTGGGGACCGGAGGGGCTACACCTTC. Translated, it gives CSAGDRRGYTF.

This clonotype was counted a few times. This chain connects TRBV20-1 to TRBJ1-3; D is undetermined. The germline CDR1 and CDR2 sequences are DFQATT and SNEGSKA (reference sequence). The CDR3 is 14 residues long. V gave up 2 bases and J gave up 0 bases, with 8 bases separating them. CDR3 bases: TGCAGTGCTAGATCGCCGGGCTCTGGAAACACCATATATTTT. Encoded protein: CSARSPGSGNTIYF.

This clonotype was detected only a few times. This chain links TRBV29-1 with TRBJ2-5; TRBD2 matches at 9 bases. Trimming cost V 4 bases and J 5 bases; bases outside gene matches: 14. This CDR3 has 16 amino acids. Germline loops: CDR1 SQVTM, CDR2 ANQGSEA. CDR3 nucleotides: TGCAGCGTTGTAGGATTGGCAGCGGGAGGCCCGGAGACCCAGTACTTC. Amino acid sequence: CSVVGLAAGGPETQYF.

The chain couples TRBV20-1 to TRBJ2-3; D call uncertain. CDR1 and CDR2 from the germline V gene are DFQATT and SNEGSKA (reference sequence). The ends were cut back, 5 bases at V and 9 bases at J, with 15 bases in the middle. The CDR3 sequence is 12 residues long. The CDR3 reads CSAGGVTVTQYF. Written as DNA, the CDR3 is TGCAGTGCTGGTGGGGTCACGGTAACGCAGTATTTT.

In this sample, this clonotype turned up a few times. The chain is built from TRBV20-1 and TRBJ1-1; D remains ambiguous. The CDR3 is 14 residues long. CDR1 and CDR2 from the germline V gene are DFQATT and SNEGSKA (reference sequence). With 3 bases removed from V and 4 bases from J, the gap between germline ends came to 15 bases. The CDR3 coding sequence is TGCAGTGCTAGGACTGGAAGCAGTTTCACTGAAGCTTTCTTT. Its translation is CSARTGSSFTEAFF.

This clonotype was picked up a small number of times. The chain is built from TRBV6-5 and TRBJ1-5; 7 bases are shared with TRBD1. The CDR3 extends over 14 amino acids. The junction had 7 bases not matched to a gene; V was cut back by 4 bases and J by 7 bases. Germline assignment: CDR1 MNHEY and CDR2 SVGAGI. In nucleotides, the CDR3 is TGTGCCAGCAGTTCCCAGGGGGAGAGGCAGCCCCAGCATTTT. Its protein product is CASSSQGERQPQHF.

The chain recombines TRBV7-3 with TRBJ2-3, with TRBD2 identical over 10 bases. The germline V gene encodes CDR1 SGHTA and CDR2 FQGTGA. With V trimmed by 8 bases and J by 5 bases, 1 base remained unmatched. The CDR3 is 12 residues long. In DNA form, the CDR3 reads TGTGCCAGCGGGACTAGCGAAGATACGCAGTATTTT. As protein: CASGTSEDTQYF.

The gene calls are TRBV12-3 or TRBV12-4 and TRBJ2-2; 9 nucleotides align to TRBD1. Trimming took 5 bases from V and 7 from J; bases not matched to a gene: 8. The CDR3 totals 15 residues. The chain's CDR3 is CASSPGTGYHGELFF. CDR3 nucleotide sequence: TGTGCCAGCAGTCCGGGGACAGGGTATCACGGGGAGCTGTTTTTT.

The V gene is TRBV7-7, the J gene TRBJ2-2; 8 bases map to TRBD1. CDR1 is SSHAT and CDR2 is FNYEAQ in the germline V gene (reference sequence). J gave up 2 bases and V 6 bases, and 8 bases lay outside the gene matches. This CDR3 comprises 16 residues. The CDR3 spells CASSPGQVLNTGELFF. The CDR3 DNA sequence: TGTGCCAGCAGTCCGGGACAGGTCCTCAACACCGGGGAGCTGTTTTTT.

This chain connects TRBV4-2 to TRBJ2-5, with TRBD2 matching 7 bases. The CDR3 sequence is 16 residues long. Germline V gene sequence: CDR1 LGHNA, CDR2 YNFKEQ. The J segment lost 5 bases and the V segment lost 0 bases, leaving 9 bases of the junction unmatched. CDR3 loop: CASSQDGAGAGETQYF. The CDR3 nucleotides are TGTGCCAGCAGCCAAGACGGGGCGGGAGCAGGCGAGACCCAGTACTTC.

The table lists this clonotype with a few counts. The CDR3 spells CSARDHWGAAGANVLTF. The CDR3 DNA sequence: TGCAGTGCTAGAGATCATTGGGGGGCGGCTGGGGCCAACGTCCTGACTTTC. The gene calls are TRBV20-1 and TRBJ2-6; D assignment may be TRBD1 or TRBD2 (6 bases each). V was pared by 0 bases and J by 2 bases, with 14 bases between. This CDR3 region has 17 residues. From germline, CDR1 is DFQATT and CDR2 SNEGSKA (reference sequence).

The CDR3 loop is CAGSEGSSDTQYF. Written as DNA, the CDR3 is TGTGCCGGTTCGGAAGGGAGTTCAGATACGCAGTATTTT. The V call is TRBV15, the J call TRBJ2-3; TRBD2 is a possible D gene (5 bases). The germline CDR1 and CDR2 sequences are LNHNV and YYDKDF (reference sequence). The CDR3 is 13 residues long. With 11 bases removed from V and 4 bases from J, the gap between germline ends came to 16 bases.

The genes are TRBV19 and TRBJ1-2; D unclear. The CDR3 contains 13 residues. Trimming cost V 3 bases and J 2 bases, with 7 bases left between them. Germline V lookup: CDR1 LNHDA, CDR2 SQIVND (reference sequence). The DNA for the CDR3 is TGTGCCAGTAGTATGGAGGAAAACTATGGCTACACCTTC. Its protein is CASSMEENYGYTF. Drawing the rest from reference TRBV19 and TRBJ1-2, the complete variable domain is DGGITQSPKYLFRKEGQNVTLSCEQNLNHDAMYWYRQDPGQGLRLIYYSQIVNDFQKGDIAEGYSVSREKKESFPLTVTSAQKNPTAFYLCASSMEENYGYTFGSGTRLTVV.

This chain links TRBV5-1 with TRBJ2-7, with 7 bases identical to TRBD2. Unmatched junction bases numbered 7, after V lost 4 bases and J lost 6 bases. CDR1 and CDR2 from the germline V gene are SGHRS and YFSETQ. The CDR3 length is 13 residues. CDR3 sequence: CASSRTRTSEQYF. CDR3 DNA sequence: TGCGCCAGCAGCCGAACCCGGACTAGCGAGCAGTACTTC.

The chain employs TRBV5-5 and TRBJ2-7; D remains ambiguous. This CDR3 has 14 residues. Germline CDR1 and CDR2: SGHKS and YYEKEE (reference sequence). The V end was cut by 6 bases, the J end by 2 bases, with 15 bases between. The CDR3 loop reads CASTPEERPYEQYF. DNA of the CDR3: TGTGCCAGCACCCCTGAAGAGCGCCCCTACGAGCAGTACTTC.

This rearrangement joins TRBV12-3 or TRBV12-4 to TRBJ2-3; TRBD2 aligns across 11 bases. The trim removed 5 bases at V and 3 bases at J, leaving 7 bases unmatched. The CDR3 totals 16 residues. The DNA for the CDR3 is TGTGCCAGCAGTGATGCCCGGACTAGCGGGACAGATACGCAGTATTTT. As protein: CASSDARTSGTDTQYF.

The CDR3 sequence is CASSFLAGGTQYF. The CDR3 DNA sequence: TGTGCCAGCAGTTTTCTAGCGGGAGGGACCCAGTACTTC. This chain connects TRBV12-3 or TRBV12-4 to TRBJ2-5, with TRBD2 identical over 11 bases. This CDR3 comprises 13 residues. J was trimmed by 7 bases and V by 3 bases; bases with no gene match: 1.